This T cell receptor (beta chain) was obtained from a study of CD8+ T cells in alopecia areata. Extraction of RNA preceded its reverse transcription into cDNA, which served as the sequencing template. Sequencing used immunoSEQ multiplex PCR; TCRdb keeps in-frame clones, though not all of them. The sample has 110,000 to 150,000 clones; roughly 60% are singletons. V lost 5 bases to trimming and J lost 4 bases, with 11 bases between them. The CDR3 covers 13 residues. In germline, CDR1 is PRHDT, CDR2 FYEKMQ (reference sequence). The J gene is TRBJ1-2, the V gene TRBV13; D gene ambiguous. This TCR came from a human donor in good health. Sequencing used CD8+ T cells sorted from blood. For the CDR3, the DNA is TGTGCCAGCAGCCCCGAGGGCAGCTATGGCTACACCTTC. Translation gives CASSPEGSYGYTF.